One sample yielded the 29 T cell receptor beta chains listed below, sequenced in a study of T cell responses to AZD1222 COVID-19 vaccine. The method was immunoSEQ multiplex PCR; TCRdb's version includes in-frame clones alone and lacks a portion of them. The sample includes tens of thousands of clones, under 95% seen only once; the top ten take roughly 4.3%. This material consisted of peripheral blood, taken 28 days after the second AZD1222 dose. Source of these receptors: an adult who received the AZD1222 COVID-19 vaccine.

The gene calls are TRBV7-9 and TRBJ1-5; D is unresolved. V dropped 5 bases and J dropped 0 bases, with 8 bases sitting between them. The CDR3 totals 14 residues. Per germline, CDR1 SEHNR and CDR2 FQNEAQ (reference sequence). The CDR3 DNA follows: TGTGCCAGCAGCAACCGGGATAGCAATCAGCCCCAGCATTTT. It codes for CASSNRDSNQPQHF.

V usage is TRBV24-1 and J usage is TRBJ2-7; D is unresolved. Germline V gene lookup returns CDR1 KGHDR and CDR2 SFDVKD. Trimming stripped 5 bases from V and 1 base from J, with 11 bases between. The CDR3 covers 14 residues. This CDR3 is CATSASRPSYEQYF. The CDR3 DNA sequence: TGTGCCACCAGTGCCAGCCGACCGTCCTACGAGCAGTACTTC.

The chain employs TRBV25-1 and TRBJ1-2; no clear D. From germline, CDR1 is MGHDK and CDR2 SYGVNS. Trimming pared 2 bases from V and 4 bases from J, leaving 8 bases between. The CDR3 consists of 13 residues. The CDR3 sequence is CASSEQVFYGYTF. DNA of the CDR3: TGTGCCAGCAGTGAACAGGTCTTCTATGGCTACACCTTC.

The CDR3 is CASSITVNTEAFF. In DNA form, the CDR3 reads TGTGCCAGTAGTATAACAGTGAACACTGAAGCTTTCTTT. This sequence joins TRBV19 and TRBJ1-1; no clear D gene. Germline CDR1 reads LNHDA; CDR2 reads SQIVND (reference sequence). V was clipped by 2 bases and J by 0 bases, with 4 bases between them. This CDR3 region has 13 residues.

The gene calls are TRBV3-1 (or the pseudogene TRBV3-2) and TRBJ1-2; the D is unclear. Germline V gives CDR1 LGHDT, CDR2 YNNKEL (reference sequence). This CDR3 comprises 15 residues. Trimming pared 4 bases from V and 2 bases from J, leaving 14 bases between. CDR3 loop: CASSPYQEANYGYTF. The DNA for the CDR3 is TGTGCCAGCAGCCCGTATCAGGAGGCGAACTATGGCTACACCTTC.

This clone has just one count. This chain joins TRBV4-1 and TRBJ1-2; no firm D call. The V gene lost 4 bases and the J gene lost 3 bases, with 15 bases spanning the gap. This CDR3 is built from 15 residues. Per the germline V gene, CDR1 is MGHRA and CDR2 is YSYEKL. The CDR3 here is CASSPGPGEDYGYTF. The CDR3 nucleotides read TGCGCCAGCAGCCCCGGACCCGGAGAGGACTATGGCTACACCTTC.

The chain combines TRBV19 with TRBJ1-5; D call uncertain. CDR1 is LNHDA, CDR2 SQIVND, per germline (reference sequence). Trimming stripped 4 bases from V and 0 bases from J, with 10 bases between. This CDR3 has 15 residues. CDR3 sequence (DNA): TGTGCCAGTAGTAGGTCCAGCTATAGCAATCAGCCCCAGCATTTT. Residues: CASSRSSYSNQPQHF.

This clone was found once. The V and J genes are TRBV19 and TRBJ1-5; perhaps TRBD1 as D (5 bases). The CDR3 runs 12 residues. Germline V CDR1 and CDR2: LNHDA, SQIVND (reference sequence). V was trimmed by 5 bases and J by 11 bases, leaving 13 bases between them. CDR3 in DNA: TGTGCCAGTAGTCAGGAGGGGCAGTCCCAGCATTTT. Protein: CASSQEGQSQHF.

This rearrangement joins TRBV7-9 to TRBJ1-1; no firm D call. V was shortened by 4 bases and J by 0 bases, with 9 bases between the two germline ends. The CDR3 runs to 14 residues. Germline V gene lookup returns CDR1 SEHNR and CDR2 FQNEAQ (reference sequence). Here the CDR3 reads CASSSTIMNTEAFF. The CDR3 DNA is TGTGCCAGCAGCTCAACAATCATGAACACTGAAGCTTTCTTT.

The chain links TRBV6-2 or TRBV6-3 to TRBJ1-4; 9 positions match TRBD1. The length of the CDR3 is 14 residues. V was pared by 1 base and J by 7 bases, with 1 base of the junction left unmatched. Germline CDR1 is MNHEY and CDR2 is SVGEGT. DNA of the CDR3: TGTGCCAGCAGTTACTGGACAGGGGTTGAAAAACTGTTTTTT. This translates into CASSYWTGVEKLFF.

This sequence joins TRBV9 and TRBJ2-7, with 7 bases lining up with TRBD1. The germline gives CDR1 SGDLS, CDR2 YYNGEE. This CDR3 has 20 residues. Trimming cost V 4 bases and J 5 bases; bases outside gene matches: 27. This chain's CDR3 is CASSSIRDSLSGLMAHEQYF. As DNA, the CDR3 is TGTGCCAGCAGCTCCATCCGGGACAGCCTAAGCGGTTTGATGGCCCACGAGCAGTACTTC.

The CDR3 DNA reads as TGTGCCAGCAGCCGTGATCCGGTGAGGAACACTGAAGCTTTCTTT. Its protein product is CASSRDPVRNTEAFF. V gene TRBV14 combines with J gene TRBJ1-1; D is unresolved. V was cut by 4 bases and J by 1 base, with 13 bases left in between. The CDR3 sequence is 15 residues long. Germline V CDR1 and CDR2: SGHDN, FVKESK.

The rearrangement joins TRBV11-2 to TRBJ2-3, with 13 bases identical to TRBD2. CDR1 and CDR2 from the germline V gene are SGHAT and FQNNGV. This CDR3 comprises 18 residues. The V gene end was trimmed by 6 bases and the J gene end by 9 bases; junction bases not matched to a gene: 18. The CDR3, as DNA: TGTGCCAGCAGACAACTCCCGGGACTAGCGGGATCCACTTTCACGCAGTATTTT. As protein: CASRQLPGLAGSTFTQYF.

This sequence joins TRBV24-1 and TRBJ2-2, with 12 bases lining up with TRBD1. Trimming took 5 bases from V and 6 from J; bases not matched to a gene: 3. The CDR3 consists of 15 residues. Germline V CDR1 and CDR2: KGHDR, SFDVKD. CDR3 loop: CATSGDRGRPGELFF. The CDR3 coding sequence is TGTGCCACCAGTGGGGACAGGGGGCGACCCGGGGAGCTGTTTTTT.

This clone was seen once. This rearrangement joins TRBV19 to TRBJ2-7; 10 bases match TRBD2. The CDR3 is 16 residues long. Per the germline V gene, CDR1 is LNHDA and CDR2 is SQIVND (reference sequence). V was clipped by 1 base and J by 2 bases; unmatched bases: 5. CDR3 sequence reads: CASSIGLAGDTYEQYF. The CDR3 DNA reads as TGTGCCAGTAGTATAGGGCTAGCGGGAGACACCTACGAGCAGTACTTC.

The rearrangement joins TRBV5-3 to TRBJ2-3, with 14 bases aligning to TRBD2. TRBV5-3 falls under the ORF class, with uncertain function. The J segment lost 2 bases and the V segment lost 4 bases, leaving 15 bases of the junction unmatched. The CDR3 is 20 residues long. CDR3 nucleotides: TGTGCCAGAAGCCATTATCTCCCCGGGACTAGCGGGAGTGTCACAGATACGCAGTATTTT. Amino acids: CARSHYLPGTSGSVTDTQYF.

The chain carries TRBV24-1 and TRBJ2-1; D uncertain. Germline assignment: CDR1 KGHDR and CDR2 SFDVKD. This CDR3 has 15 amino acids. Trimming stripped 0 bases from V and 2 bases from J, with 7 bases between. The DNA of the CDR3 is TGTGCCACCAGTGATTTGATGACGACCTACAATGAGCAGTTCTTC. Translated: CATSDLMTTYNEQFF.

The sample holds one count of this clone. The gene calls are TRBV30 and TRBJ1-1, with TRBD1 identical over 7 bases. The J segment lost 3 bases and the V segment lost 2 bases, leaving 12 bases of the junction unmatched. The CDR3 runs to 16 residues. Germline V gene lookup returns CDR1 GTSNPN and CDR2 SVGIG (reference sequence). CDR3 sequence (DNA): TGTGCCTGGAGTCCGAGACAGGGCGGGTGGTACACTGAAGCTTTCTTT. Translated, it gives CAWSPRQGGWYTEAFF.

The J gene is TRBJ1-1, the V gene TRBV28; 7 bases fit TRBD1. CDR3 length: 12 amino acids. The trim removed 6 bases at V and 6 bases at J, leaving 4 bases unmatched. Germline CDR1 and CDR2: MDHEN and SYDVKM. CDR3 amino acids: CASRSGTAEAFF. The CDR3 coding sequence is TGTGCCAGCAGATCCGGGACAGCTGAAGCTTTCTTT.

This chain uses TRBV30 with TRBJ1-6; D gene unclear. The V gene lost 2 bases and the J gene lost 9 bases, with 17 bases spanning the gap. CDR1 GTSNPN and CDR2 SVGIG come from the germline V gene (reference sequence). The CDR3 contains 15 residues. The CDR3 reads CAWSPLTYLGSPLHF. The CDR3 bases are TGTGCCTGGAGTCCACTGACCTATCTGGGTTCACCCCTCCACTTT.

V is TRBV5-1 and J is TRBJ2-7, with D perhaps TRBD1 (5 bases). The CDR3 has 14 residues. V shed 0 bases and J shed 2 bases, with 9 bases lying between them. Germline values: CDR1 SGHRS, CDR2 YFSETQ. The CDR3 region is CASSLGQQTYEQYF. DNA of the CDR3: TGCGCCAGCAGCTTGGGACAGCAAACCTACGAGCAGTACTTC.

V gene TRBV3-1 (or the pseudogene TRBV3-2) combines with J gene TRBJ2-7; D ambiguous. V was trimmed by 1 base and J by 4 bases, leaving 8 bases between them. In germline, CDR1 is LGHDT, CDR2 YNNKEL (reference sequence). The CDR3 totals 13 residues. In DNA form, the CDR3 reads TGTGCCAGCAGCCAAGTACGCGGTTACGAGCAGTACTTC. It is translated as CASSQVRGYEQYF.

This sequence joins TRBV6-1 and TRBJ2-7; 7 nucleotides line up with TRBD2. Germline V gives CDR1 MNHNS, CDR2 SASEGT. Trimming cost V 2 bases and J 4 bases; bases outside gene matches: 5. The CDR3 has 14 residues. Here the CDR3 reads CASSERGSVYEQYF. The CDR3 DNA reads TGTGCCAGCAGTGAACGCGGGAGTGTGTACGAGCAGTACTTC.

The chain couples TRBV7-9 to TRBJ1-1; possibly TRBD1 for D (5 bases). CDR3 length: 14 amino acids. The V end was cut by 5 bases, the J end by 2 bases, with 12 bases between. Germline CDR1 and CDR2: SEHNR and FQNEAQ (reference sequence). CDR3 nucleotide sequence: TGTGCCAGCAGCGGTCAGGGCGCCAACACTGAAGCTTTCTTT. Residues: CASSGQGANTEAFF. Full variable domain (remainder filled in from reference TRBV7-9 and TRBJ1-1): DTGVSQNPRHKITKRGQNVTFRCDPISEHNRLYWYRQTLGQGPEFLTYFQNEAQLEKSRLLSDRFSAERPKGSFSTLEIQRTEQGDSAMYLCASSGQGANTEAFFGQGTRLTVV.

This clone appeared a single time. The CDR3 nucleotides are TGCGCCAGCAGCCTGGGACAGGCAGGGGGGGTAAATGAAAAACTGTTTTTT. This gives the protein CASSLGQAGGVNEKLFF. The chain employs TRBV4-1 and TRBJ1-4; TRBD1 aligns across 8 bases. The CDR3 length is 17 residues. In germline, CDR1 is MGHRA, CDR2 YSYEKL. With V trimmed by 4 bases and J by 5 bases, 12 bases remained unmatched.

This clone was detected once. This CDR3 is CASSFTGAGNTEAFF. The CDR3 bases are TGCGCCAGCAGCTTTACTGGAGCGGGGAACACTGAAGCTTTCTTT. The J gene is TRBJ1-1, the V gene TRBV5-1; unclear D gene. Trimming took 2 bases from V and 1 from J, leaving 12 bases between them. Germline CDR1 is SGHRS and CDR2 is YFSETQ. This CDR3 contains 15 residues. The variable domain in full, completed from reference TRBV5-1 and TRBJ1-1, reads KAGVTQTPRYLIKTRGQQVTLSCSPISGHRSVSWYQQTPGQGLQFLFEYFSETQRNKGNFPGRFSGRQFSNSRSEMNVSTLELGDSALYLCASSFTGAGNTEAFFGQGTRLTVV.

The J gene is TRBJ2-3, the V gene TRBV7-2, with 11 bases that match TRBD2. The CDR3 length is 19 residues. The germline gives CDR1 SGHTA, CDR2 FQGNSA. Trimming removed 2 bases from V and 0 bases from J; junction bases left unmatched: 10. Here the CDR3 reads CASSLFLSGRAWSTDTQYF. CDR3 nucleotide sequence: TGTGCCAGCAGCTTATTTCTTAGCGGGAGGGCCTGGAGCACAGATACGCAGTATTTT.

V is TRBV30 and J is TRBJ1-3, with 7 bases identical to TRBD1. This CDR3 spans 17 amino acids. Germline-derived CDR1 and CDR2 are GTSNPN and SVGIG (reference sequence). V lost 2 bases, J lost 0 bases, and 10 bases stayed unmatched. DNA for the CDR3: TGTGCCTGGAGTACTAGACAGGGCTTCAGCTCTGGAAACACCATATATTTT. Protein sequence: CAWSTRQGFSSGNTIYF.

The V gene is TRBV20-1, the J gene TRBJ2-5; 11 nucleotides line up with TRBD2. There are 15 residues in the CDR3. Trimming removed 4 bases from V and 4 bases from J; junction bases left unmatched: 8. Germline CDR1 DFQATT, CDR2 SNEGSKA (reference sequence). The CDR3 bases are TGCAGTGCTACTGAACTAGCGGGAGTTCTAGAGACCCAGTACTTC. Translation: CSATELAGVLETQYF.